Listed below are T cell receptor beta chains from one sample, sequenced in a study of regulatory T cells in long-lasting Graves disease. TCRdb analysed the multiplex PCR reads with MiXCR anew, one entry per CDR3 protein. Among approximately 350,000 distinct CDR3 sequences listed, roughly 20% were seen once. This material consisted of peripheral blood mononuclear cells (PBMCs), taken when the disease was refractory, from a patient treated with antithyroid drugs. These receptors were collected from a woman between 40 and 55 years old with Graves disease. Each CDR3 is given with its conserved first and last residue. A D gene is named only where the DNA matches it firmly. The size entry is marked missing in some rows and otherwise reads once, few, many or a size class.

>TRBD2|TRBJ2-7|many|TRBV28
TGTGCCAGCAGTTTGGGAGGGGTCGGAGGCGAGCAGTACTTC
CASSLGGVGGEQYF
>.|TRBJ1-1|few|TRBV9
TGTGCCAGCAATGTCGGAGGGGCCCTGAACACTGAAGCTTTCTTT
CASNVGGALNTEAFF
>.|TRBJ1-5|medium-sized|TRBV12-3/TRBV12-4
TGTGCCAGCAGTCTGGGACACAATCAGCCCCAGCATTTT
CASSLGHNQPQHF
>.|TRBJ2-7|.|TRBV7-9
TGTGCCAGCAGCTTAGTGTCAGGAACCGCCTACGAGCAGTACTTC
CASSLVSGTAYEQYF
>.|TRBJ1-2|many|TRBV2
TGTGCCAGCAGTGGACAGGTTGCAAACTATGGCTACACCTTC
CASSGQVANYGYTF
>TRBD2|TRBJ2-5|many|TRBV6-1
TGTGCCAGCAGTCATCGACTAGCGGGAGACCAAGAGACCCAGTACTTC
CASSHRLAGDQETQYF
>.|TRBJ1-6|few|TRBV27
TGTGCCAGCGGCAGGAGCTCCTATAATTCACCCCTCCACTTT
CASGRSSYNSPLHF
>TRBD2|TRBJ2-5|.|TRBV9
TGTGCCAGCAGCATCGGACTAGGGCCAGAGACCCAGTACTTC
CASSIGLGPETQYF
>TRBD2|TRBJ2-3|.|TRBV29-1
TGCAGCGTTTGGACTAGCGGGAGGATGAACACAGATACGCAGTATTTT
CSVWTSGRMNTDTQYF
>TRBD2|TRBJ2-2|.|TRBV7-9
TGTGCCAGCAGCTCTAATGCCGGGAGGAGCGACAACACCGGGGAGCTGTTTTTT
CASSSNAGRSDNTGELFF
>.|TRBJ2-7|.|TRBV28
TGTGCCAGCAGTTTGATAGGGGGCAGGGAGGGCTACGAGCAGTACTTC
CASSLIGGREGYEQYF
>.|TRBJ1-3|.|TRBV3-1
TGTGCCAGCAGCCAAGATGAAACAGTCTCTGGAAACACCATATATTTT
CASSQDETVSGNTIYF
>.|TRBJ2-5|many|TRBV28
TGTGCCAGCAGCGTCCGACTGAAAGAGACCCAGTACTTC
CASSVRLKETQYF
>.|TRBJ1-3|.|TRBV12-3/TRBV12-4
TGTGCCAGCAGCCCTAGGCCATGGAGGGACACCATATATTTT
CASSPRPWRDTIYF
>TRBD2|TRBJ2-1|.|TRBV11-2
TGTGCCAGCAGCCAGGGACTAGCCAGGGCCATGGATGAGCAGTTCTTC
CASSQGLARAMDEQFF
>.|TRBJ2-3|.|TRBV5-1
TGCGCCAGCAGCTTTCAACCGGGAGATGTGACAGATACGCAGTATTTT
CASSFQPGDVTDTQYF
>TRBD1|TRBJ2-2|.|TRBV5-1
TGCGCCAGCAGCTTGTACCCCGGGACAGGGACCGGGGAGCTGTTTTTT
CASSLYPGTGTGELFF
>TRBD1|TRBJ2-7|.|TRBV12-3/TRBV12-4
TGTGCCAGCAGTTCTACCTTGGACAGGGCGCTTCATCAGCAGTACTTC
CASSSTLDRALHQQYF
>.|TRBJ2-1|.|TRBV28
TGTACCAGCAGTCCCCCCGCGTCCGACTCCTTAACCCTCAATGAGCAGTTCTTC
CTSSPPASDSLTLNEQFF
>.|TRBJ2-7|many|TRBV28
TGTGCCAGCAGTTTAAGGGTTCCCTACGAGCAGTACTTC
CASSLRVPYEQYF
>TRBD1|TRBJ2-5|.|TRBV19
TGTGCCAGTACTGGGACAGGGAGGGAGACCCAGTACTTC
CASTGTGRETQYF
>.|TRBJ2-7|many|TRBV6-1
TGTGCCAGCAGTACCGACAGGAGACGTTTCTACGAGCAGTACTTC
CASSTDRRRFYEQYF
>TRBD1|TRBJ1-3|.|TRBV7-8
TGTGCCAGCAGCCCGGGACAGGGGTTTACTGGAAACACCATATATTTT
CASSPGQGFTGNTIYF
>.|TRBJ2-3|.|TRBV7-8
TGTGCCAGCAGCTTAGCGGGGACAAGGGATACGCAGTATTTT
CASSLAGTRDTQYF
>.|TRBJ2-7|.|TRBV3-1
TGTGCCAGCAGCCAGGGAACTATGACCCACCCCTACGAGCAGTACTTC
CASSQGTMTHPYEQYF
>.|TRBJ2-7|many|TRBV12-3/TRBV12-4
TGTGCCAGCAGTTTAGTTGGCCACGGGGACGAGCAGTACTTC
CASSLVGHGDEQYF
>TRBD1|TRBJ2-7|many|TRBV6-1
TGTGCCAGCAGTGAACATGGGACAGGGTCCTACGAGCAGTACTTC
CASSEHGTGSYEQYF
>TRBD1|TRBJ1-1|.|TRBV10-2
TGCGCCAGCAGCGTAGGGACAGCCGAAGCTTTCTTT
CASSVGTAEAFF
>TRBD1|TRBJ1-4|few|TRBV30
TGTGCCTGGAGTGCTTGGGACAGAGAAAATGAAAAACTGTTTTTT
CAWSAWDRENEKLFF
>.|TRBJ1-1|few|TRBV12-3/TRBV12-4
TGTGCCAGCAGTTTATTCTTAGGGCAGGGGATGAACACTGAAGCTTTCTTT
CASSLFLGQGMNTEAFF
>.|TRBJ2-5|many|TRBV29-1
TGCAGCGTTGGTCGCGGCTACCAAGAGACCCAGTACTTC
CSVGRGYQETQYF
>TRBD1|TRBJ1-6|many|TRBV12-3/TRBV12-4
TGTGCCAGCAGTTACCCGGGACAGGGGTTAGATTCACCCCTCCACTTT
CASSYPGQGLDSPLHF
>.|TRBJ1-6|.|TRBV27
TGTGCCAGCATGAGGCCCTATAATTCACCCCTCCACTTT
CASMRPYNSPLHF
>.|TRBJ2-7|.|TRBV7-8
TGTGCCAGCAGCTGGTATACTAAAGAGCAGTACTTC
CASSWYTKEQYF
>.|TRBJ1-5|many|TRBV28
TGTGCCAGCAGTTTAGGTAACTGGGGTAATCAGCCCCAGCATTTT
CASSLGNWGNQPQHF
>.|TRBJ1-4|many|TRBV28
TGTGCCAGCGGGGCACAGACCTCAACTAATGAAAAACTGTTTTTT
CASGAQTSTNEKLFF
>.|TRBJ1-1|many|TRBV28
TGTGCCAGCGACCCGAGGAAACGTAACTCTGAAGCTTTCTTT
CASDPRKRNSEAFF
>.|TRBJ2-1|few|TRBV27
TGTGCCAGCAGTTCCTCCCACAGGGCCCGAGGGGATGAGCAGTTCTTC
CASSSSHRARGDEQFF
>.|TRBJ1-4|.|TRBV28
TGTGCCAGCGGAAGATGGCGCAGTAACGAAAAACTGTTTTTT
CASGRWRSNEKLFF
>.|TRBJ2-2|.|TRBV6-1
TGTGCCAGCACCCACAGGACAGTAAACACCGGGGAGCTGTTTTTT
CASTHRTVNTGELFF
>.|TRBJ2-2|.|TRBV5-1
TGCGCCAGCAGCCCCATGCAAGGGAGGAACACCGGGGAGCTGTTTTTT
CASSPMQGRNTGELFF